Below are 24 T cell receptor beta chains sequenced from a single sample in a study of cytomegalovirus exposure and HLA in healthy donors. Researchers ran the PCR with 60 Vbeta and 13 Jbeta primers. Measured with immunoSEQ multiplex PCR; TCRdb has only the in-frame clones, and not every one. Among under 200,000 clones listed, approximately 86% were seen once. The sequencing sample was made of PBMCs. These receptors came from a woman in her 30s in good health and CMV-seronegative.

The rearrangement uses TRBV28 and TRBJ1-2; TRBD1 agrees at 9 bases. Germline CDR1 is MDHEN and CDR2 is SYDVKM. V gave up 5 bases and J gave up 5 bases; unmatched junction bases: 9. The CDR3 runs to 15 residues. For the CDR3, the DNA is TGTGCCAGCAGTCACACAGGGGGCGTGAATTATGGCTACACCTTC. This translates into CASSHTGGVNYGYTF.

J is TRBJ2-7 and V is TRBV5-6; 7 nucleotides align to TRBD1. This CDR3 comprises 14 residues. Germline values: CDR1 SGHDT, CDR2 YYEEEE. The ends lost 0 bases at V and 4 bases at J; junction bases unmatched: 4. This CDR3 reads CASSLVPGQYEQYF. CDR3 nucleotides: TGTGCCAGCAGCTTGGTCCCGGGACAGTACGAGCAGTACTTC.

This rearrangement joins TRBV19 to TRBJ2-5; 8 bases fit TRBD2. The CDR3 consists of 13 residues. Trimming took 6 bases from V and 4 from J; bases not matched to a gene: 4. Germline V gene sequence: CDR1 LNHDA, CDR2 SQIVND (reference sequence). The CDR3 here is CASSLRGGETQYF. The CDR3 DNA reads TGTGCCAGTAGCCTCCGGGGGGGAGAGACCCAGTACTTC.

The V gene is TRBV9, the J gene TRBJ2-7; 7 nucleotides agree with TRBD2. The CDR3 sequence is 14 residues long. The V gene's germline CDR1 is SGDLS and CDR2 YYNGEE. The trim removed 4 bases at V and 2 bases at J, leaving 6 bases unmatched. The CDR3 sequence: CASSPRTRPYEQYF. DNA of the CDR3: TGTGCCAGCAGCCCTAGGACTAGACCCTACGAGCAGTACTTC.

The chain carries TRBV6-1 and TRBJ1-2, with D perhaps TRBD1 (6 bases). Per the germline V gene, CDR1 is MNHNS and CDR2 is SASEGT. Trimming pared 1 base from V and 3 bases from J, leaving 6 bases between. The CDR3 spans 13 residues. CDR3 loop: CASSEDRDYGYTF. CDR3 nucleotides: TGTGCCAGCAGTGAAGACAGGGACTATGGCTACACCTTC.

This clone showed up just a few times. The CDR3 here is CASRPGQGTGELFF. DNA for the CDR3: TGTGCCAGTAGGCCGGGACAAGGCACCGGGGAGCTGTTTTTT. V is TRBV19 and J is TRBJ2-2; weak D call: TRBD1 (6 bases). Germline values: CDR1 LNHDA, CDR2 SQIVND (reference sequence). V was trimmed by 6 bases and J by 4 bases, leaving 12 bases between them. The CDR3 extends over 14 amino acids.

This clone appeared once. CDR3 loop: CASSLWTGTTDTQYF. CDR3 bases: TGTGCCAGCAGCTTATGGACAGGGACCACAGATACGCAGTATTTT. This chain joins TRBV7-3 and TRBJ2-3; 8 bases are a match to TRBD1. The junction had 3 bases not matched to a gene; V was cut back by 2 bases and J by 2 bases. Per the germline V gene, CDR1 is SGHTA and CDR2 is FQGTGA. The CDR3 is 15 residues long.

The chain carries TRBV5-1 and TRBJ1-2; 7 bases fit TRBD1. After removal of 4 bases from V and 10 bases from J, the junction contained 10 bases not matched to a gene. The CDR3 covers 13 residues. Germline V CDR1 and CDR2: SGHRS, YFSETQ. The CDR3 bases are TGCGCCAGCAGCCAAGATCTCGACAGGGTCTACACCTTC. Amino acids: CASSQDLDRVYTF.

The chain recombines TRBV5-1 with TRBJ2-4; the match to TRBD1 covers 8 bases. V was pared by 4 bases and J by 5 bases, with 8 bases of the junction left unmatched. The CDR3 runs 15 residues. CDR1 SGHRS and CDR2 YFSETQ come from the germline V gene. CDR3 in amino acids: CASSLRQGRENIQYF. The DNA of the CDR3 is TGCGCCAGCAGCCTGAGACAGGGGAGAGAAAACATTCAGTACTTC.

The chain carries TRBV5-6 and TRBJ2-3; the match to TRBD2 covers 11 bases. After removal of 4 bases from V and 3 bases from J, the junction contained 7 bases not matched to a gene. Germline V gives CDR1 SGHDT, CDR2 YYEEEE. CDR3 length equals 16 residues. CDR3 sequence: CASSKRTSGWTDTQYF. CDR3 nucleotides: TGTGCCAGCAGCAAGCGGACTAGCGGGTGGACAGATACGCAGTATTTT.

V usage is TRBV5-1 and J usage is TRBJ2-7, with TRBD1 matching 9 bases. The germline CDR1 and CDR2 sequences are SGHRS and YFSETQ. V shed 4 bases, J shed 1 base, and the junction held 3 bases outside the gene matches. The CDR3 spans 14 residues. The CDR3 nucleotides are TGCGCCAGCAGCGGGGGACAGGGTTCCTACGAGCAGTACTTC. It translates to CASSGGQGSYEQYF. The whole variable domain, filled in from reference TRBV5-1 and TRBJ2-7, reads KAGVTQTPRYLIKTRGQQVTLSCSPISGHRSVSWYQQTPGQGLQFLFEYFSETQRNKGNFPGRFSGRQFSNSRSEMNVSTLELGDSALYLCASSGGQGSYEQYFGPGTRLTVT.

J is TRBJ1-2 and V is TRBV6-1, with D possibly matching TRBD1 (6 bases). The CDR3 has 14 residues. CDR1 and CDR2 (germline): MNHNS, SASEGT. V was shortened by 5 bases and J by 0 bases, with 10 bases between the two germline ends. CDR3 loop: CASSPQGSNYGYTF. Here the CDR3 DNA reads TGTGCCAGCAGTCCACAGGGTTCTAACTATGGCTACACCTTC.

This clone was detected once. The chain uses TRBV27 and TRBJ2-5, with D unresolved. The ends were cut back, 2 bases at V and 2 bases at J, with 6 bases in the middle. This CDR3 has 13 amino acids. CDR1 MNHEY and CDR2 SMNVEV come from the germline V gene (reference sequence). The CDR3: CASSLSSQETQYF. The CDR3 DNA sequence: TGTGCCAGCAGTTTAAGCTCGCAAGAGACCCAGTACTTC.

V and J are TRBV19 and TRBJ2-2; TRBD1 aligns across 7 bases. With 2 bases clipped from V and 7 bases from J, the junction kept 4 bases outside the gene matches. The CDR3 extends over 14 amino acids. Germline lookup yields CDR1 LNHDA and CDR2 SQIVND (reference sequence). The CDR3: CASSINRGDGELFF. The CDR3 DNA reads as TGTGCCAGTAGTATAAACAGGGGAGACGGGGAGCTGTTTTTT.

The rearrangement links TRBV2 to TRBJ2-7, with 8 nucleotides matching TRBD1. Germline CDR1 and CDR2: SNHLY and FYNNEI. This CDR3 has 15 amino acids. The V segment lost 6 bases and the J segment 3 bases; nucleotides outside the gene matches: 10. The CDR3 bases are TGTGCCAGCAGCGACGTGTACAGGGGGAGCTACGAGCAGTACTTC. Translation: CASSDVYRGSYEQYF.

The chain employs TRBV5-4 and TRBJ2-1; 13 nucleotides match TRBD2. The V and J ends lost 4 bases and 6 bases, in that order; junction bases with no gene match: 7. The CDR3 contains 16 residues. Looked up from germline, CDR1 is SGHNT and CDR2 is YYREEE (reference sequence). The chain's CDR3 is CASSQGGLAGANEQFF. In nucleotides, the CDR3 is TGTGCCAGCAGCCAGGGCGGACTAGCGGGGGCCAATGAGCAGTTCTTC.

This chain joins TRBV13 and TRBJ1-2, with D tentatively TRBD1 (5 bases). Germline lookup yields CDR1 PRHDT and CDR2 FYEKMQ (reference sequence). The CDR3 has 14 amino acids. V gave up 5 bases and J gave up 2 bases, with 12 bases separating them. The CDR3 reads CASSSMTANYGYTF. The CDR3 bases are TGTGCCAGCAGCAGTATGACAGCCAACTATGGCTACACCTTC.

The chain couples TRBV27 to TRBJ2-7; perhaps TRBD2 as D (5 bases). There are 11 residues in the CDR3. V lost 5 bases to trimming and J lost 5 bases, with 7 bases between them. Germline V CDR1 and CDR2: MNHEY, SMNVEV (reference sequence). The CDR3 DNA reads as TGTGCCAGCAGTCGAGGGAACGAGCAGTACTTC. Translated, it gives CASSRGNEQYF.

The chain joins TRBV29-1 to TRBJ2-2, with 7 bases identical to TRBD1. V shed 7 bases and J 1 base; nucleotides not matched to a gene: 3. CDR1 and CDR2 (germline): SQVTM, ANQGSEA. CDR3 length: 13 residues. CDR3 nucleotide sequence: TGCAGCGCGGGACAGCAGAACACCGGGGAGCTGTTTTTT. Translating it yields CSAGQQNTGELFF.

The chain couples TRBV6-5 to TRBJ1-1; perhaps TRBD1 as D (5 bases). The CDR3 length is 13 residues. Trimming cost V 0 bases and J 8 bases, with 10 bases left between them. Per germline, CDR1 MNHEY and CDR2 SVGAGI. The CDR3 bases are TGTGCCAGCAGTTACTCGGAGGGGACCGAAGCTTTCTTT. Protein: CASSYSEGTEAFF.

The chain combines TRBV29-1 with TRBJ2-2; unclear D gene. The CDR3 runs to 12 residues. V shed 4 bases and J shed 3 bases, with 6 bases lying between them. Germline CDR1 reads SQVTM; CDR2 reads ANQGSEA. CDR3 sequence: CSVVSDTGELFF. The CDR3 DNA is TGCAGCGTTGTCAGTGACACCGGGGAGCTGTTTTTT.

In DNA form, the CDR3 reads TGTGCCAGCAGTTTAACCCTCCCCGACAGGGTGATACCCTACGAGCAGTACTTC. This codes for CASSLTLPDRVIPYEQYF. The chain is built from TRBV28 and TRBJ2-7, with TRBD1 identical over 7 bases. The CDR3 extends over 18 amino acids. Germline trimming cut 2 bases from V and 2 bases from J; bases unmatched to any gene: 15. From germline, CDR1 is MDHEN and CDR2 SYDVKM.

This clone is a singleton in its sample. V is TRBV5-1 and J is TRBJ2-1; D gene uncertain. Germline V lookup: CDR1 SGHRS, CDR2 YFSETQ. This CDR3 is built from 16 residues. V was cut by 4 bases and J by 4 bases, with 18 bases left in between. The CDR3, as DNA: TGCGCCAGCAGCCGCTCCCCGAACCCCGAGTACAATGAGCAGTTCTTC. This gives the protein CASSRSPNPEYNEQFF.

V gene TRBV29-1 combines with J gene TRBJ1-2; D is unresolved. Trimming left V 5 bases short and J 7 bases short, with 14 bases between. This CDR3 region has 12 residues. CDR1 is SQVTM, CDR2 ANQGSEA, per germline. The CDR3 protein is CSVQRETTGYTF. The CDR3 DNA reads TGCAGCGTTCAACGGGAGACTACTGGCTACACCTTC.